This T cell receptor beta chain emerged from a study of T cells in Graves' hyperthyroidism and ophthalmopathy. Amplification of TCR beta CDR3 regions was performed using RNA transcripts as template. A set of HTBI primers served as the primers for a first-round RT-PCR of the TCR CDR3. MiXCR was run by TCRdb on the multiplex PCR reads, yielding one entry per CDR3 protein. The profile covers a few hundred thousand distinct CDR3 sequences, with 15% to 19% appearing a single time and roughly 6.6% taken by the ten largest. The diagnostic basis comprised clinical symptoms, serum thyroxine and TRAb, thyroid ultrasound and orbital computed tomography. Ten or more counts support this clonotype. CDR3 length: 16 residues. V lost 0 bases and J lost 5; bases outside the gene matches: 9. Germline-derived CDR1 and CDR2 are MNHNY and SVGAGI (reference sequence).

The sequenced material came from blood. The sequence was obtained from a woman aged 25 to 39 with Graves' hyperthyroidism. The chain is built from TRBV6-6 and TRBJ2-5; 7 nucleotides match TRBD2. The CDR3 DNA sequence: TGTGCCAGCAGTTACTCGTTGGGAGGGATAGGTGAGACCCAGTACTTC. It codes for CASSYSLGGIGETQYF.